Shown below are 21 T cell receptor beta chains from a single sample sequenced in a study of blood T cell repertoires in COVID-19. Repertoires were generated with immunoSEQ multiplex PCR, while TCRdb's copy carries only in-frame clones and drops some. The table includes 200,000 to 300,000 clones, about nine tenths detected once. Sequenced sample: peripheral blood. The receptors come from a man aged 25-40 years with COVID-19, enrolled during active disease.

The CDR3 coding sequence is TGTGCCAGCAGCTTAGGACAGGGGAGTGAATATGGCTACACCTTC. It specifies CASSLGQGSEYGYTF. The chain employs TRBV11-2 and TRBJ1-2, with 8 bases fitting TRBD1. Per germline, CDR1 SGHAT and CDR2 FQNNGV. V lost 1 base to trimming and J lost 5 bases; unmatched junction nucleotides: 6. This CDR3 is built from 15 residues.

J is TRBJ1-5 and V is TRBV19; 7 bases map to TRBD1. After removal of 2 bases from V and 5 bases from J, the junction contained 3 bases not matched to a gene. This CDR3 is built from 14 residues. Germline assignment: CDR1 LNHDA and CDR2 SQIVND (reference sequence). CDR3 sequence: CASSIQGVHQPQHF. In DNA, the CDR3 is TGTGCCAGTAGTATACAGGGGGTACATCAGCCCCAGCATTTT. Drawing the rest from reference TRBV19 and TRBJ1-5, the complete variable domain is DGGITQSPKYLFRKEGQNVTLSCEQNLNHDAMYWYRQDPGQGLRLIYYSQIVNDFQKGDIAEGYSVSREKKESFPLTVTSAQKNPTAFYLCASSIQGVHQPQHFGDGTRLSIL.

The chain couples TRBV10-3 to TRBJ2-5; D may be TRBD1 (5 bases). CDR1 ENHRY and CDR2 SYGVKD come from the germline V gene. The V end was cut by 8 bases, the J end by 2 bases, with 9 bases between. The CDR3 sequence is 12 residues long. The CDR3 protein is CAIADSQETQYF. The CDR3 nucleotides read TGTGCCATCGCAGACAGTCAAGAGACCCAGTACTTC.

V usage is TRBV5-4 and J usage is TRBJ1-6; D call uncertain. This CDR3 has 15 residues. Germline values: CDR1 SGHNT, CDR2 YYREEE (reference sequence). Trimming pared 1 base from V and 5 bases from J, leaving 10 bases between. Here the CDR3 reads CASSLSDTNNSPLHF. CDR3 nucleotide sequence: TGTGCCAGCAGCTTGTCAGATACTAATAATTCACCCCTCCACTTT. Looking up the rest from reference TRBV5-4 and TRBJ1-6 gives the full variable domain: ETGVTQSPTHLIKTRGQQVTLRCSSQSGHNTVSWYQQALGQGPQFIFQYYREEENGRGNFPPRFSGLQFPNYSSELNVNALELDDSALYLCASSLSDTNNSPLHFGNGTRLTVT.

This chain links TRBV4-1 with TRBJ1-2, with TRBD1 matching 10 bases. Germline loops: CDR1 MGHRA, CDR2 YSYEKL. This CDR3 contains 14 residues. Trimming took 4 bases from V and 6 from J; bases not matched to a gene: 5. In DNA, the CDR3 is TGCGCCAGCAGCCGTCTAGGACAGGGGGATGGCTACACCTTC. Protein sequence: CASSRLGQGDGYTF.

For the CDR3, the DNA is TGTGCCAGTAGTCCCTTTCCGGGACAATGGACTGAAGCTTTCTTT. Translating gives CASSPFPGQWTEAFF. The rearrangement links TRBV19 to TRBJ1-1; D perhaps matches TRBD1 (6 bases). There are 15 residues in the CDR3. The ends were cut back, 5 bases at V and 5 bases at J, with 18 bases in the middle. Germline V gene sequence: CDR1 LNHDA, CDR2 SQIVND (reference sequence).

J is TRBJ2-7 and V is TRBV9, with TRBD2 as a possible D gene (7 bases). The V and J ends lost 0 bases and 5 bases respectively, with 15 bases between them. This CDR3 contains 15 residues. Germline V gene sequence: CDR1 SGDLS, CDR2 YYNGEE. The CDR3 DNA follows: TGTGCCAGCAGCGTAGCTGGGGAGGGGGGGCACGAGCAGTACTTC. Amino acids: CASSVAGEGGHEQYF.

J is TRBJ1-2 and V is TRBV4-1; D uncertain. In germline, CDR1 is MGHRA, CDR2 YSYEKL. This CDR3 comprises 14 residues. The V and J ends lost 0 bases and 7 bases respectively, with 12 bases between them. This CDR3 reads CASSQEWQEVGYTF. The CDR3 region has the DNA TGCGCCAGCAGCCAAGAGTGGCAGGAGGTTGGCTACACCTTC.

The rearrangement links TRBV30 to TRBJ2-4; perhaps TRBD1 as D (6 bases). V was pared by 4 bases and J by 0 bases, with 13 bases between. This CDR3 has 15 residues. CDR1 is GTSNPN, CDR2 SVGIG, per germline (reference sequence). The CDR3 DNA sequence: TGTGCCTGGACAAATACAGGGATAGCCAAAAACATTCAGTACTTC. Residues: CAWTNTGIAKNIQYF.

The chain has TRBV5-1 and TRBJ1-6; no reliable D call. The CDR3 has 14 residues. V was pared by 4 bases and J by 13 bases, with 18 bases between. The germline gives CDR1 SGHRS, CDR2 YFSETQ. The CDR3 spells CASSRSLDVRPLHF. The CDR3 DNA reads TGCGCCAGCAGCAGGAGCCTCGATGTGAGGCCCCTCCACTTT.

V usage is TRBV5-5 and J usage is TRBJ1-2; D is unresolved. The germline V gene encodes CDR1 SGHKS and CDR2 YYEKEE (reference sequence). Trimming removed 6 bases from V and 1 base from J, with 10 bases in between. This CDR3 is built from 13 residues. The CDR3 is CASTRFSNYGYTF. In nucleotides, the CDR3 is TGTGCCAGCACCCGTTTCAGTAACTATGGCTACACCTTC.

CDR3 nucleotide sequence: TGTGCCAGCAGCGACCAGGGGAAAAACTATGGCTACACCTTC. It yields the protein CASSDQGKNYGYTF. The chain joins TRBV7-2 to TRBJ1-2, with D maybe TRBD1 (6 bases). CDR1 is SGHTA, CDR2 FQGNSA, per germline. This CDR3 region has 14 residues. Between the trimmed V and J ends, which lost 5 bases and 2 bases, there was a span of 12 bases.

The V and J genes are TRBV2 and TRBJ1-4; maybe TRBD1 (5 bases). CDR3 length equals 15 residues. CDR1 is SNHLY and CDR2 is FYNNEI in the germline V gene. V lost 7 bases and J 8 bases, leaving 20 bases between the germline ends. CDR3 loop: CASTSGGGVMEKLFF. The CDR3 DNA sequence: TGTGCCAGCACCTCGGGTGGGGGGGTAATGGAAAAACTGTTTTTT.

The rearrangement links TRBV6-5 to TRBJ1-6; the match to TRBD1 covers 11 bases. The CDR3 spans 15 residues. Germline V gene sequence: CDR1 MNHEY, CDR2 SVGAGI. Trimming removed 5 bases from V and 12 bases from J; junction bases left unmatched: 9. The CDR3, as DNA: TGTGCCAGCAGTCCGGGGACAGGGGGAAGGGGACCCCTCCACTTT. This translates into CASSPGTGGRGPLHF.

In this sample, this clone turned up once. The J gene is TRBJ2-3, the V gene TRBV7-3; a weak D match, TRBD2 (6 bases). CDR3 length equals 15 residues. With 3 bases removed from V and 2 bases from J, the gap between germline ends came to 12 bases. Germline CDR1 reads SGHTA; CDR2 reads FQGTGA. This CDR3 is CASSFDRGFTDTQYF. In DNA form, the CDR3 reads TGTGCCAGCAGCTTTGATCGGGGGTTCACAGATACGCAGTATTTT.

The rearrangement links TRBV5-1 to TRBJ1-5, with D unclear. CDR3 length: 15 amino acids. Trimming pared 4 bases from V and 3 bases from J, leaving 14 bases between. The germline gives CDR1 SGHRS, CDR2 YFSETQ. The CDR3 DNA reads TGCGCCAGCAGCCCCATCGCAGGAAACAATCAGCCCCAGCATTTT. Translation gives CASSPIAGNNQPQHF.

CDR3 region: CASRAARSYNEQFF. CDR3 in DNA: TGTGCCAGTAGAGCGGCCCGCTCCTACAATGAGCAGTTCTTC. The chain links TRBV19 to TRBJ2-1, with a possible D match to TRBD2 (5 bases). Germline lookup yields CDR1 LNHDA and CDR2 SQIVND (reference sequence). This CDR3 has 14 amino acids. V lost 6 bases, J lost 0 bases, and 9 bases lay in between.

V is TRBV19 and J is TRBJ2-7; 12 bases match TRBD1. V shed 7 bases, J shed 6 bases, and the junction held 7 bases outside the gene matches. The CDR3 has 14 residues. Germline V gene sequence: CDR1 LNHDA, CDR2 SQIVND (reference sequence). The CDR3 protein is CASNKGQGATEQYF. The CDR3 nucleotides read TGTGCCAGTAACAAGGGACAGGGGGCGACCGAGCAGTACTTC.

The chain has TRBV6-6 and TRBJ2-3, with D possibly TRBD1 on 5 matching bases. Trimming cost V 7 bases and J 2 bases, with 10 bases left between them. The CDR3 is made up of 13 amino acids. Looked up from germline, CDR1 is MNHNY and CDR2 is SVGAGI (reference sequence). Here the CDR3 reads CASTGSNTDTQYF. The CDR3 DNA is TGTGCCAGCACAGGGTCCAACACAGATACGCAGTATTTT.

V and J are TRBV6-4 and TRBJ1-2, with D perhaps TRBD1 (5 bases). Between the trimmed V and J ends, which lost 6 bases and 0 bases, there was a span of 20 bases. CDR1 MRHNA and CDR2 SNTAGT come from the germline V gene. There are 17 residues in the CDR3. Written as DNA, the CDR3 is TGTGCCAGCAGCGACACTGGCTCCACAGGAGCTAACTATGGCTACACCTTC. Its translation is CASSDTGSTGANYGYTF.

The chain uses TRBV2 and TRBJ1-6; 8 nucleotides align to TRBD1. The junction had 1 base not matched to a gene; V was cut back by 1 base and J by 2 bases. Germline loops: CDR1 SNHLY, CDR2 FYNNEI. The length of the CDR3 is 16 residues. The CDR3 loop reads CASSEEDRAYNSPLHF. CDR3 sequence (DNA): TGTGCCAGCAGTGAAGAGGACAGGGCCTATAATTCACCCCTCCACTTT.